This section outlines one T cell receptor beta chain sequence together with its context. A clone one base away is much larger, so this may be a read error. The germline V gene encodes CDR1 ENHRY and CDR2 SYGVKD. The V end lost 4 bases, the J end lost 1 base, and 7 bases lay between the germline ends. The CDR3 runs to 13 residues. This sample is drawn from a study of tumor-infiltrating lymphocytes in primary liver carcinoma. Study context: Read depth, roughly 3.65 to 7.13 million productive TCRbeta reads, did not differ significantly between tissues.

With around 500 ng total RNA as template and a constant-region primer, TCR beta cDNA was made. Each TCR beta library was derived from three nested multiplex PCR rounds that employed slightly modified ARM-PCR. TRBV1-TRBV30 forward primers paired with a C-beta reverse primer were used in the first two PCR rounds, which ran roughly 9 cycles each. Via MiXCR, TCRdb re-called the multiplex PCR reads, giving one row per CDR3 protein. The data hold 45,000 to 55,000 distinct CDR3 sequences, with about 68% observed a single time. Bulk tissue was left unsorted, and RNA and DNA were co-extracted from about 21-30 mg of it.

The sample taken for sequencing was liver tumor tissue from sampling region 2. Described subset: tumor region T2, inferior pole. The chain is built from TRBV10-3 and TRBJ1-1; D unclear. This sequence was found in a man aged 35-49 years with primary liver carcinoma and hepatitis B virus infection. CDR3 amino acids: CAISAETNTEAFF. In DNA form, the CDR3 reads TGTGCCATCAGTGCCGAGACGAACACTGAAGCTTTCTTT.